This T cell receptor (beta chain) was identified during a study of blood T cell repertoires in COVID-19 (dated by TCRdb to 2019 to 2021). As for the study more broadly: Samples from collaborators originated in the United States, Italy and Spain and spanned both the acute and convalescent phases of COVID-19. The material from the prospective study consisted of cDNA or gDNA derived from T cells, B-cell-depleted T cells, or PBMCs. Deeply sampled blood TCRbeta repertoires from subjects exposed to, actively infected with, or recovered from COVID-19 were included in the dataset. The repertoires were released in a freely available public database intended as a resource for research on the immune response to SARS-CoV-2. The samples were drawn from two sources: the first 160 participants of the ongoing ImmuneRACE study, and 1,254 subjects contributed by 6 global collaborators. Sample metadata almost always included a de-identified subject ID, COVID-19 status, age in years and sex. Where HLA class I and class II types were available, the types were taken from metadata supplied by the sample provider, not from assay-based typing. Results the study describes overall, beyond this receptor: How much clinical and demographic metadata was included differed by source and by participant, and the metadata was provided uncurated.

A note on this clone: The antigen it binds to is not known. No much larger clonotype is one base removed from it; base qualities were not supplied.

The immunoSEQ Assay, a bias-controlled multiplex PCR, was used to amplify TCRbeta CDR3 regions from genomic DNA. The authors' analysis ran thus. Within the assay, amplification of reference gene primers was used to estimate how many nucleated cells each sample contained. To quantify the absolute abundance of each unique TCRbeta CDR3 rearrangement, sequence reads were collapsed and filtered. For each sample, productive Simpson clonality was calculated as the square root of Simpson's diversity index across productive rearrangements. TCRdb's version of the immuneACCESS table is confined to in-frame rearrangements and falls short of the full clone set. An unresolved V gene accounts for under half of the shortfall where checked; the remainder is of unknown origin. Clonal size and the V and J genes are those of that table, whereas D and trimming came from the DNA. The sample has 20,000 to 25,000 clones on record, about 73% of them singletons. The ten largest clones add up to 15% to 20% of the sample.

Whole blood was collected in K2EDTA tubes by collaborating institutions according to the institutions' own protocols. Collaborator samples were shipped for TCRbeta analysis as frozen whole blood, isolated PBMCs, or DNA extracted from either sample type. The germline V gene specifies SGHRS as CDR1 and YFSETQ as CDR2. Including cysteine and phenylalanine, the CDR3 has 13 amino acids. The kept DNA is CDR3 alone, 39 bases in frame from the first base. At the junction V is shortened by 0 bases and J by 4 bases, with 8 bases in between. The V and J genes are TRBV5-1 and TRBJ2-7, and possibly TRBD1, on 6 matching bases. This clonotype originated in a human donor in a cohort sampled during active or convalescent COVID-19. The sequenced sample was peripheral blood. The sequenced DNA: TGCGCCAGCAGCTTGGAGGGGGTATACGAGCAGTACTTC. Its protein reads: CASSLEGVYEQYF.